This T cell receptor (beta chain) was profiled in a study of cytomegalovirus exposure and HLA in healthy donors. The junction had 8 bases not matched to a gene; V was cut back by 2 bases and J by 6 bases. The CDR3 runs 14 residues. Germline V gene lookup returns CDR1 GTSNPN and CDR2 SVGIG (reference sequence). The primer mix had 60 Vbeta and 13 Jbeta primers. Profiled with immunoSEQ multiplex PCR; TCRdb holds only in-frame clones, not every one. Among 150,000 to 200,000 clones listed, 65% to 85% were seen once. This chain links TRBV30 with TRBJ2-7; 9 bases map to TRBD1. The sample taken for sequencing was PBMCs. This clonotype was obtained from a man aged 35-49 years in good health and CMV-seropositive. The CDR3 region has the DNA TGTGCCTGGAGTCGTACGGACAGGGGTGGCGAGCAGTACTTC. Residues: CAWSRTDRGGEQYF.